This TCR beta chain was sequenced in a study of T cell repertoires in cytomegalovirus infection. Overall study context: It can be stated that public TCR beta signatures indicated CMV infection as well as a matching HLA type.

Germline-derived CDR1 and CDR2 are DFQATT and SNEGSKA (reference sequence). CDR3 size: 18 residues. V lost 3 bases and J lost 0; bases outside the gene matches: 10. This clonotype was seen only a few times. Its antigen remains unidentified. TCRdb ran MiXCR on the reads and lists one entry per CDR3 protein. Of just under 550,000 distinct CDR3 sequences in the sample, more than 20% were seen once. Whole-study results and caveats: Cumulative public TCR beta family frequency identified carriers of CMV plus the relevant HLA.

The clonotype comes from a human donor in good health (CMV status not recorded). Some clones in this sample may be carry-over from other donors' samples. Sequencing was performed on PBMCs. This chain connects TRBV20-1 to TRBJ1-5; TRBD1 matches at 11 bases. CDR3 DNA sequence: TGCAGTGCTAGCCGGACAGGGGGCGACCGTTATAGCAATCAGCCCCAGCATTTT. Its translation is CSASRTGGDRYSNQPQHF.